These 24 T cell receptor beta chains originate from one sample sequenced in a study of control samples from healthy donors and cancer patients. Sequencing was performed with immunoSEQ multiplex PCR; in TCRdb, only in-frame clones are kept and a portion is missing. The sample lists around 50,000 clones, more than 70% occurring once. The specimen sequenced was PBMCs. Source of these receptors: a man between 40 and 49 years old with colorectal cancer.

The V gene is TRBV15, the J gene TRBJ1-1; 7 positions agree with TRBD1. J was trimmed by 5 bases and V by 0 bases; bases with no gene match: 9. The CDR3 totals 16 residues. Germline assignment: CDR1 LNHNV and CDR2 YYDKDF (reference sequence). DNA of the CDR3: TGTGCCACCAGCAGAGAGGGCAGGGGGACGGGAACTGAAGCTTTCTTT. This encodes CATSREGRGTGTEAFF. The variable domain in full, with the rest retrieved from reference TRBV15 and TRBJ1-1, is DAMVIQNPRYQVTQFGKPVTLSCSQTLNHNVMYWYQQKSSQAPKLLFHYYDKDFNNEADTPDNFQSRRPNTSFCFLDIRSPGLGDTAMYLCATSREGRGTGTEAFFGQGTRLTVV.

This chain joins TRBV9 and TRBJ2-5, with TRBD1 matching over 8 bases. This CDR3 is 16 amino acids long. Germline V CDR1 and CDR2: SGDLS, YYNGEE. V lost 2 bases and J lost 1; bases outside the gene matches: 7. CDR3 in DNA: TGTGCCAGCAGCGTTGGGACAGGCGTTCTCCAAGAGACCCAGTACTTC. The encoded protein is CASSVGTGVLQETQYF.

This chain connects TRBV6-2 or TRBV6-3 to TRBJ1-6, with D unclear. V gave up 4 bases and J gave up 0 bases, with 13 bases separating them. The CDR3 runs 17 residues. Germline CDR1 and CDR2: MNHEY and SVGEGT. This CDR3 reads CASSSLGKTSYNSPLHF. Written as DNA, the CDR3 is TGTGCCAGCAGTTCCTTGGGGAAGACCTCCTATAATTCACCCCTCCACTTT.

This clone was seen a single time. This chain uses TRBV2 with TRBJ2-3; no clear D. V lost 8 bases, J lost 6 bases, and 15 bases lay in between. The CDR3 is made up of 13 amino acids. CDR1 is SNHLY and CDR2 is FYNNEI in the germline V gene. In nucleotides, the CDR3 is TGTGCCAGCTGGGTGGGTTACTTCGATACGCAGTATTTT. This encodes CASWVGYFDTQYF. Variable domain in full (rest from reference TRBV2 and TRBJ2-3): EPEVTQTPSHQVTQMGQEVILRCVPISNHLYFYWYRQILGQKVEFLVSFYNNEISEKSEIFDDQFSVERPDGSNFTLKIRSTKLEDSAMYFCASWVGYFDTQYFGPGTRLTVL.

J is TRBJ2-5 and V is TRBV4-1; possibly TRBD2 for D (6 bases). The CDR3 spans 14 residues. In germline, CDR1 is MGHRA, CDR2 YSYEKL. Trimming stripped 4 bases from V and 2 bases from J, with 11 bases between. The CDR3 loop is CASSLRGKQETQYF. Written as DNA, the CDR3 is TGCGCCAGCAGCCTCCGGGGGAAACAAGAGACCCAGTACTTC.

This sequence joins TRBV18 and TRBJ2-5; D is ambiguous. CDR1 and CDR2 from the germline V gene are KGHSH and LQKENI. The CDR3 runs 12 residues. Trimming pared 4 bases from V and 0 bases from J, leaving 3 bases between. The CDR3 nucleotides read TGTGCCAGCTCACGGTACCAAGAGACCCAGTACTTC. Encoded protein: CASSRYQETQYF.

This chain connects TRBV10-3 to TRBJ1-4; D is possibly TRBD1 (5 bases). Deletions cut 8 bases from V and 2 bases from J, with 15 bases between. Germline V CDR1 and CDR2: ENHRY, SYGVKD. The CDR3 contains 15 residues. The CDR3 sequence: CAIADGGATNEKLFF. As DNA, the CDR3 is TGTGCCATCGCCGACGGTGGGGCTACTAATGAAAAACTGTTTTTT.

The chain carries TRBV6-5 and TRBJ1-4; possibly TRBD1 for D (6 bases). CDR3 size: 14 residues. Trimming shortened V by 4 bases and J by 5 bases, and 11 bases separated the two germline ends. Germline V lookup: CDR1 MNHEY, CDR2 SVGAGI. The CDR3 region is CASSLTGWNEKLFF. The DNA of the CDR3 is TGTGCCAGCAGTTTGACAGGTTGGAATGAAAAACTGTTTTTT.

V is TRBV27 and J is TRBJ1-1; no definite D call. Germline-derived CDR1 and CDR2 are MNHEY and SMNVEV (reference sequence). The ends were cut back, 0 bases at V and 1 base at J, with 6 bases in the middle. The CDR3 sequence is 14 residues long. CDR3 DNA sequence: TGTGCCAGCAGTTTATCGACGGGGAACACTGAAGCTTTCTTT. This encodes CASSLSTGNTEAFF.

The chain joins TRBV5-1 to TRBJ1-2; 7 nucleotides align to TRBD1. This CDR3 spans 14 amino acids. Trimming cost V 4 bases and J 4 bases; bases outside gene matches: 7. Germline CDR1 is SGHRS and CDR2 is YFSETQ. CDR3 in DNA: TGCGCCAGCAGCCAAATAACAGGGGTCTATGGCTACACCTTC. It translates to CASSQITGVYGYTF.

The chain employs TRBV7-8 and TRBJ2-3; D gene uncertain. CDR3 length: 12 amino acids. The ends were cut back, 1 base at V and 4 bases at J, with 3 bases in the middle. CDR1 is SGHVS, CDR2 FQNEAQ, per germline. The CDR3 nucleotides read TGTGCCAGCAGCTTAGTCTCAGATACGCAGTATTTT. It specifies CASSLVSDTQYF.

The chain has TRBV19 and TRBJ2-7; D is uncertain. This CDR3 spans 11 amino acids. V lost 6 bases and J lost 4, with 7 bases in between. Germline V lookup: CDR1 LNHDA, CDR2 SQIVND (reference sequence). CDR3 sequence reads: CASSDEYEQYF. CDR3 nucleotides: TGTGCCAGTAGCGACGAGTACGAGCAGTACTTC. The full variable domain, completed using reference TRBV19 and TRBJ2-7, is DGGITQSPKYLFRKEGQNVTLSCEQNLNHDAMYWYRQDPGQGLRLIYYSQIVNDFQKGDIAEGYSVSREKKESFPLTVTSAQKNPTAFYLCASSDEYEQYFGPGTRLTVT.

The V call is TRBV5-1, the J call TRBJ1-1; 11 bases match TRBD1. The V and J ends lost 2 bases and 11 bases, in that order; junction bases with no gene match: 5. Germline V CDR1 and CDR2: SGHRS, YFSETQ. The CDR3 totals 13 residues. The CDR3 DNA sequence: TGCGCCAGCAGCTTTGGGACAGGGGGTCCGGCTTTCTTT. Its translation is CASSFGTGGPAFF.

The gene calls are TRBV5-6 and TRBJ1-1, with D tentatively TRBD1 (5 bases). Germline CDR1 reads SGHDT; CDR2 reads YYEEEE. V shed 2 bases and J shed 5 bases, with 13 bases lying between them. The CDR3 spans 14 residues. CDR3 residues: CASSLGDLGTEAFF. The CDR3 DNA sequence: TGTGCCAGCAGCTTAGGGGATTTGGGGACTGAAGCTTTCTTT.

This sequence joins TRBV5-8 and TRBJ1-2; D remains ambiguous. V lost 2 bases and J lost 5, with 10 bases in between. Germline V gene lookup returns CDR1 SGHTS and CDR2 YDEGEE. The CDR3 is 13 amino acids. CDR3 loop: CASSLKTSYGYTF. CDR3 bases: TGTGCCAGCAGCTTAAAGACCAGTTATGGCTACACCTTC.

Note on this clone: Different DNA sequences within this sample yield the same CDR3. This chain links TRBV28 with TRBJ1-5; perhaps TRBD1 as D (6 bases). V dropped 2 bases and J dropped 3 bases, with 14 bases sitting between them. Per germline, CDR1 MDHEN and CDR2 SYDVKM. CDR3 length equals 16 residues. DNA for the CDR3: TGTGCCAGCAGTTTAGGGGGGCTCGACCCCAATCAGCCCCAGCATTTT. Amino acid sequence: CASSLGGLDPNQPQHF. Full variable domain (rest looked up from reference TRBV28 and TRBJ1-5): DVKVTQSSRYLVKRTGEKVFLECVQDMDHENMFWYRQDPGLGLRLIYFSYDVKMKEKGDIPEGYSVSREKKERFSLILESASTNQTSMYLCASSLGGLDPNQPQHFGDGTRLSIL.

This chain connects TRBV7-3 to TRBJ1-4; D uncertain. V lost 3 bases to trimming and J lost 0 bases, with 5 bases between them. The CDR3 is 14 residues long. Per the germline V gene, CDR1 is SGHTA and CDR2 is FQGTGA. The CDR3, as DNA: TGTGCCAGCAGCTTTGAGGCAACTAATGAAAAACTGTTTTTT. It specifies CASSFEATNEKLFF.

This chain links TRBV11-2 with TRBJ2-5; a possible D gene is TRBD1 (6 bases). Germline V gene lookup returns CDR1 SGHAT and CDR2 FQNNGV. V was shortened by 6 bases and J by 4 bases, with 15 bases between the two germline ends. The CDR3 runs 14 residues. The CDR3 DNA is TGTGCCAGCAGTTTTACAACAGGGCGAGAGACCCAGTACTTC. It yields the protein CASSFTTGRETQYF. The complete variable domain, with remaining parts taken from reference TRBV11-2 and TRBJ2-5, reads EAGVAQSPRYKIIEKRQSVAFWCNPISGHATLYWYQQILGQGPKLLIQFQNNGVVDDSQLPKDRFSAERLKGVDSTLKIQPAKLEDSAVYLCASSFTTGRETQYFGPGTRLLVL.

This chain links TRBV3-1 (or the pseudogene TRBV3-2) with TRBJ1-2, with TRBD1 identical over 9 bases. Germline V gives CDR1 LGHDT, CDR2 YNNKEL (reference sequence). The CDR3 sequence is 15 residues long. Losses at the gene ends were 3 bases for V and 8 bases for J; bases not matched to a gene: 10. The CDR3 bases are TGTGCCAGCAGCCAGCCGGGACAGGGAGAGCGGGGCTACACCTTC. Its translation: CASSQPGQGERGYTF.

The rearrangement joins TRBV5-1 to TRBJ2-7; a possible D gene is TRBD2 (6 bases). V was shortened by 1 base and J by 1 base, with 12 bases between the two germline ends. Germline CDR1 reads SGHRS; CDR2 reads YFSETQ. This CDR3 is built from 15 residues. The CDR3 here is CASSLRSSGSYEQYF. In DNA form, the CDR3 reads TGCGCCAGCAGCTTGAGGTCCAGCGGGTCCTACGAGCAGTACTTC.

The chain combines TRBV30 with TRBJ2-3; 14 nucleotides match TRBD2. The CDR3 is 18 amino acids. Germline V gene data show CDR1 as GTSNPN and CDR2 as SVGIG (reference sequence). J gave up 1 base and V 2 bases, and 8 bases lay outside the gene matches. The CDR3 loop is CAWSWGTSGSWGTDTQYF. CDR3 sequence (DNA): TGTGCCTGGAGTTGGGGGACTAGCGGGAGTTGGGGCACAGATACGCAGTATTTT.

V gene TRBV27 combines with J gene TRBJ1-2; D gene uncertain. This CDR3 spans 15 amino acids. Looked up from germline, CDR1 is MNHEY and CDR2 is SMNVEV (reference sequence). Between the trimmed V and J ends, which lost 3 bases and 4 bases, there was a span of 15 bases. CDR3 nucleotide sequence: TGTGCCAGCAGTTTCCTGCCTCAGCCCCGCTATGGCTACACCTTC. Its protein is CASSFLPQPRYGYTF.

This clone was seen a handful of times. This chain uses TRBV6-5 with TRBJ2-7, with a weak D call TRBD2 (5 bases). Germline V gene data show CDR1 as MNHEY and CDR2 as SVGAGI. V shed 2 bases and J shed 0 bases, with 11 bases lying between them. This CDR3 is 15 amino acids long. DNA of the CDR3: TGTGCCAGCAGTTACCACTTGGGGAGCTCCTACGAGCAGTACTTC. This translates into CASSYHLGSSYEQYF.

The gene calls are TRBV7-2 and TRBJ1-4, with D unclear. Germline V gene data show CDR1 as SGHTA and CDR2 as FQGNSA. The CDR3 is made up of 15 amino acids. Deletions cut 1 base from V and 7 bases from J, with 13 bases between. The CDR3: CASSLVGVKGEKLFF. CDR3 DNA: TGTGCCAGCAGCTTAGTGGGAGTCAAGGGTGAAAAACTGTTTTTT.